These T cell receptor beta chains were read from a single sample in a study of T-cell reconstitution after alpha-beta-depleted transplantation in children. TCRdb fed the PCR reads into MiXCR, producing one record per CDR3 protein. The sample lists some 300,000 distinct CDR3 sequences, approximately 10% occurring once. The sequences come from PBMCs from the stem cell graft donor, collected from the stem cell graft. These receptor sequences come from a human donor who donated a stem cell graft to a child with acute lymphoblastic leukemia. The CDR3 runs from the conserved cysteine through the conserved F or W. Each record gives: D gene, V gene, J gene, clone size, CDR3 protein, CDR3 DNA. A D gene is named only where the DNA matches it firmly. Clone size appears in some rows only: once, few, many, or a class for an expanded clone.

d_gene: TRBD2
v_gene: TRBV28
j_gene: TRBJ2-7
abundance: .
CDR3aa: CASSLRGAGVEFVDYEQYF
CDR3nt: TGTGCCAGCAGTTTAAGGGGAGCGGGAGTAGAATTCGTCGACTACGAGCAGTACTTC

d_gene: .
v_gene: TRBV3-1
j_gene: TRBJ2-7
abundance: few
CDR3aa: CASSPIGGPSSYEQYF
CDR3nt: TGTGCCAGCAGCCCAATAGGGGGGCCGAGCTCCTACGAGCAGTACTTC

d_gene: TRBD2
v_gene: TRBV10-3
j_gene: TRBJ2-5
abundance: .
CDR3aa: CAISESLAGAGETQYF
CDR3nt: TGTGCCATCAGTGAGTCCCTAGCGGGAGCGGGTGAGACCCAGTACTTC

d_gene: .
v_gene: TRBV11-2
j_gene: TRBJ2-7
abundance: .
CDR3aa: CASSSAPYSVGALSYEQYF
CDR3nt: TGTGCCAGCAGCTCCGCCCCCTATTCGGTCGGGGCGCTCTCCTACGAGCAGTACTTC

d_gene: .
v_gene: TRBV5-5
j_gene: TRBJ1-4
abundance: .
CDR3aa: CASSLGMGREKLFF
CDR3nt: TGTGCCAGCAGCCTCGGGATGGGCCGTGAAAAACTGTTTTTT

d_gene: .
v_gene: TRBV6-2/TRBV6-3
j_gene: TRBJ2-7
abundance: .
CDR3aa: CASSYFPLDSPPYEQYF
CDR3nt: TGTGCCAGCAGTTACTTTCCCCTTGACAGTCCCCCCTACGAGCAGTACTTC

d_gene: .
v_gene: TRBV27
j_gene: TRBJ1-1
abundance: few
CDR3aa: CASSQTQGITEAFF
CDR3nt: TGTGCCAGCAGTCAGACACAGGGAATCACTGAAGCTTTCTTT

d_gene: TRBD2
v_gene: TRBV11-1
j_gene: TRBJ2-3
abundance: few
CDR3aa: CASSRGLAGFTSTDTQYF
CDR3nt: TGTGCCAGCAGCCGCGGCCTAGCGGGATTTACTAGCACAGATACGCAGTATTTT

d_gene: TRBD1
v_gene: TRBV12-3/TRBV12-4
j_gene: TRBJ2-7
abundance: many
CDR3aa: CASSPRQGEQYF
CDR3nt: TGTGCCAGCAGTCCCCGACAGGGCGAGCAGTACTTC

d_gene: TRBD1
v_gene: TRBV5-1
j_gene: TRBJ2-7
abundance: .
CDR3aa: CASSSGSNRGEQYF
CDR3nt: TGCGCCAGCAGCTCGGGCTCGAACAGGGGCGAGCAGTACTTC

d_gene: TRBD2
v_gene: TRBV5-1
j_gene: TRBJ2-7
abundance: few
CDR3aa: CASSLAGNSGNSYEQYF
CDR3nt: TGCGCCAGCAGCTTGGCTGGGAATAGCGGGAACTCCTACGAGCAGTACTTC

d_gene: .
v_gene: TRBV10-3
j_gene: TRBJ1-4
abundance: .
CDR3aa: CAIRDTGEKLFF
CDR3nt: TGTGCCATCAGGGATACGGGAGAAAAACTGTTTTTT

d_gene: TRBD1
v_gene: TRBV14
j_gene: TRBJ1-2
abundance: few
CDR3aa: CASSQAGGARAGYTF
CDR3nt: TGTGCCAGCAGCCAAGCAGGGGGCGCCCGGGCGGGCTACACCTTC

d_gene: .
v_gene: TRBV7-8
j_gene: TRBJ2-5
abundance: few
CDR3aa: CASSLDLGAQETQYF
CDR3nt: TGTGCCAGCAGCTTAGACTTGGGGGCCCAAGAGACCCAGTACTTC

d_gene: .
v_gene: TRBV4-2
j_gene: TRBJ2-7
abundance: .
CDR3aa: CASGPGLSYEQYF
CDR3nt: TGTGCCAGCGGCCCGGGCCTTTCCTACGAGCAGTACTTC

d_gene: .
v_gene: TRBV27
j_gene: TRBJ2-1
abundance: .
CDR3aa: CASSLSVNYNEQFF
CDR3nt: TGTGCCAGCAGTTTATCGGTCAATTACAATGAGCAGTTCTTC

d_gene: .
v_gene: TRBV2
j_gene: TRBJ2-3
abundance: few
CDR3aa: CASSEALLDTQYF
CDR3nt: TGTGCCAGCAGTGAAGCGCTGCTAGATACGCAGTATTTT

d_gene: .
v_gene: TRBV7-2
j_gene: TRBJ2-4
abundance: many
CDR3aa: CASSLGGNIQYF
CDR3nt: TGTGCCAGCAGCTTAGGGGGAAACATTCAGTACTTC

d_gene: TRBD2
v_gene: TRBV27
j_gene: TRBJ2-7
abundance: .
CDR3aa: CASSNGAGGPWGEQYF
CDR3nt: TGTGCCAGCAGCAACGGGGCGGGAGGGCCGTGGGGCGAGCAGTACTTC

d_gene: TRBD2
v_gene: TRBV9
j_gene: TRBJ2-2
abundance: few
CDR3aa: CASSVGGRAVAGELFF
CDR3nt: TGTGCCAGCAGCGTAGGAGGGAGGGCCGTCGCCGGGGAGCTGTTTTTT

d_gene: TRBD2
v_gene: TRBV7-3
j_gene: TRBJ2-5
abundance: .
CDR3aa: CASSEREGVAQETQYF
CDR3nt: TGTGCCAGCAGCGAAAGGGAGGGAGTGGCCCAAGAGACCCAGTACTTC

d_gene: .
v_gene: TRBV4-3
j_gene: TRBJ2-1
abundance: many
CDR3aa: CASSQDHQAVSYNEQFF
CDR3nt: TGCGCCAGCAGCCAAGACCATCAGGCTGTCTCCTACAATGAGCAGTTCTTC

d_gene: .
v_gene: TRBV21-1
j_gene: TRBJ1-5
abundance: .
CDR3aa: CASSKDQVYSNQPQHF
CDR3nt: TGTGCCAGCAGCAAAGACCAAGTTTATAGCAATCAGCCCCAGCATTTT

d_gene: TRBD2
v_gene: TRBV7-3
j_gene: TRBJ2-1
abundance: many
CDR3aa: CASSLAGEVDEQFF
CDR3nt: TGTGCCAGCAGCTTAGCGGGAGAGGTCGATGAGCAGTTCTTC

d_gene: TRBD1
v_gene: TRBV12-3/TRBV12-4
j_gene: TRBJ1-1
abundance: few
CDR3aa: CASSPYRDRDTEAFF
CDR3nt: TGTGCCAGCAGTCCGTACCGGGACAGGGACACTGAAGCTTTCTTT

d_gene: .
v_gene: TRBV4-1
j_gene: TRBJ1-2
abundance: once
CDR3aa: CASSQGLLGYTF
CDR3nt: TGCGCCAGCAGCCAAGGGTTGCTTGGCTACACCTTC

d_gene: .
v_gene: TRBV5-1
j_gene: TRBJ1-1
abundance: many
CDR3aa: CASSEHGGGNTEAFF
CDR3nt: TGCGCCAGCAGCGAACACGGTGGGGGGAACACTGAAGCTTTCTTT

d_gene: .
v_gene: TRBV7-6
j_gene: TRBJ1-1
abundance: .
CDR3aa: CASSLSRGGNTEAFF
CDR3nt: TGTGCCAGCAGCTTGTCCAGAGGCGGGAACACTGAAGCTTTCTTT

d_gene: .
v_gene: TRBV7-2
j_gene: TRBJ1-3
abundance: many
CDR3aa: CASSLAFRSPGNTIYF
CDR3nt: TGTGCCAGCAGCTTAGCTTTCAGGTCCCCTGGAAACACCATATATTTT

d_gene: .
v_gene: TRBV29-1
j_gene: TRBJ2-1
abundance: few
CDR3aa: CSVGGQQYNEQFF
CDR3nt: TGCAGCGTTGGTGGACAGCAGTACAATGAGCAGTTCTTC

d_gene: .
v_gene: TRBV20-1
j_gene: TRBJ2-1
abundance: .
CDR3aa: CSANLRRLPYNEQFF
CDR3nt: TGCAGTGCCAACCTCCGACGACTGCCCTACAATGAGCAGTTCTTC

d_gene: TRBD1
v_gene: TRBV6-2/TRBV6-3
j_gene: TRBJ1-6
abundance: .
CDR3aa: CASSPTGTGLSPLHF
CDR3nt: TGTGCCAGCAGTCCTACCGGGACAGGGCTATCACCCCTCCACTTT

d_gene: .
v_gene: TRBV29-1
j_gene: TRBJ1-1
abundance: .
CDR3aa: CSVEEKRTEAFF
CDR3nt: TGCAGCGTTGAAGAGAAACGGACTGAAGCTTTCTTT

d_gene: TRBD2
v_gene: TRBV7-2
j_gene: TRBJ2-5
abundance: .
CDR3aa: CASSLAGSGIRQETQYF
CDR3nt: TGTGCCAGCAGCTTAGCGGGGAGCGGGATCCGTCAAGAGACCCAGTACTTC

d_gene: TRBD1
v_gene: TRBV6-2/TRBV6-3
j_gene: TRBJ1-2
abundance: .
CDR3aa: CASSRTLTGTALNSNYGYTF
CDR3nt: TGTGCCAGCAGTCGTACCTTAACCGGGACAGCCTTAAATTCTAACTATGGCTACACCTTC

d_gene: .
v_gene: TRBV6-1
j_gene: TRBJ1-6
abundance: .
CDR3aa: CASEGGRSSYNSPLHF
CDR3nt: TGTGCCAGCGAGGGGGGAAGGAGCTCCTATAATTCACCCCTCCACTTT

d_gene: TRBD2
v_gene: TRBV4-3
j_gene: TRBJ2-3
abundance: .
CDR3aa: CASSHSGLAPTDTQYF
CDR3nt: TGCGCCAGCAGCCACTCGGGACTAGCGCCCACAGATACGCAGTATTTT

d_gene: .
v_gene: TRBV15
j_gene: TRBJ2-1
abundance: .
CDR3aa: CATSVGLEIPYNEQFF
CDR3nt: TGTGCCACCAGCGTGGGCCTAGAGATCCCCTACAATGAGCAGTTCTTC

d_gene: .
v_gene: TRBV19
j_gene: TRBJ1-5
abundance: .
CDR3aa: CASTSDGSYQPQHF
CDR3nt: TGTGCCAGTACTAGCGACGGATCCTATCAGCCCCAGCATTTT

d_gene: .
v_gene: TRBV7-3
j_gene: TRBJ2-3
abundance: few
CDR3aa: CASSLGSPDTQYF
CDR3nt: TGTGCCAGCAGCTTAGGCAGTCCAGATACGCAGTATTTT

d_gene: .
v_gene: TRBV7-9
j_gene: TRBJ2-2
abundance: .
CDR3aa: CASSSNPGELFF
CDR3nt: TGTGCCAGCAGCTCCAACCCCGGGGAGCTGTTTTTT

d_gene: TRBD1
v_gene: TRBV5-4
j_gene: TRBJ2-1
abundance: .
CDR3aa: CASSTQPGTGAYNEQFF
CDR3nt: TGTGCCAGCAGCACCCAACCGGGGACAGGGGCATACAATGAGCAGTTCTTC

d_gene: TRBD1
v_gene: TRBV3-1
j_gene: TRBJ2-7
abundance: .
CDR3aa: CASSYPGQASYEQYF
CDR3nt: TGTGCCAGCAGCTATCCGGGACAGGCGTCCTACGAGCAGTACTTC

d_gene: .
v_gene: TRBV7-2
j_gene: TRBJ2-7
abundance: many
CDR3aa: CASSLSRGGRYEQYF
CDR3nt: TGTGCCAGCAGCTTATCACGAGGGGGTCGATACGAGCAGTACTTC

d_gene: TRBD2
v_gene: TRBV5-1
j_gene: TRBJ2-3
abundance: few
CDR3aa: CASSLELSGRADTQYF
CDR3nt: TGCGCCAGCAGCTTGGAGCTTAGCGGGAGGGCAGATACGCAGTATTTT

d_gene: .
v_gene: TRBV5-1
j_gene: TRBJ2-1
abundance: .
CDR3aa: CASSPTGIQVYNEQFF
CDR3nt: TGCGCCAGCAGCCCGACAGGAATTCAAGTCTACAATGAGCAGTTCTTC

d_gene: .
v_gene: TRBV21-1
j_gene: TRBJ1-1
abundance: .
CDR3aa: CASSKENAGRDMNTEAFF
CDR3nt: TGTGCCAGCAGCAAAGAAAATGCAGGGCGTGACATGAACACTGAAGCTTTCTTT

d_gene: .
v_gene: TRBV7-8
j_gene: TRBJ2-5
abundance: .
CDR3aa: CASSFDYTETQYF
CDR3nt: TGTGCCAGCAGCTTTGACTACACAGAGACCCAGTACTTC

d_gene: .
v_gene: TRBV20-1
j_gene: TRBJ2-3
abundance: many
CDR3aa: CSASGAGQTTDTQYF
CDR3nt: TGCAGTGCTAGTGGGGCCGGACAAACCACAGATACGCAGTATTTT

d_gene: .
v_gene: TRBV28
j_gene: TRBJ2-5
abundance: .
CDR3aa: CASLQRPQETQYF
CDR3nt: TGTGCCAGCCTTCAACGTCCCCAAGAGACCCAGTACTTC